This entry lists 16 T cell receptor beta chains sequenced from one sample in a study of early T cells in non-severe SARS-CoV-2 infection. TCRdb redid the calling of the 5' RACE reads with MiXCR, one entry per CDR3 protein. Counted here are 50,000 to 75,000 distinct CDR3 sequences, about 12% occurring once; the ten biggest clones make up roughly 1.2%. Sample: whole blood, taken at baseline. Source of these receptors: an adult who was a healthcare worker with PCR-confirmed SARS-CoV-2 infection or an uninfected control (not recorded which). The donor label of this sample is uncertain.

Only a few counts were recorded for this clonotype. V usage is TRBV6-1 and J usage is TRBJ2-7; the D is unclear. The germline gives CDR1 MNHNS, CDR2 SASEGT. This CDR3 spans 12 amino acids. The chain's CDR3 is CASSEPGAKEDV. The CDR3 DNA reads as TGTGCCAGCAGTGAACCCGGTGCAAAGGAAGACGTC.

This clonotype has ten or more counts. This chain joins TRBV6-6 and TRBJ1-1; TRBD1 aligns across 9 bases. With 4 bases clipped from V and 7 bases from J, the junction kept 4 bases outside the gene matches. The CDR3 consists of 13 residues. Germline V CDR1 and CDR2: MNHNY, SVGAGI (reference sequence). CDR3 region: CASSFTGGDEAFF. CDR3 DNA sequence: TGTGCCAGCAGTTTTACAGGGGGCGATGAAGCTTTCTTT.

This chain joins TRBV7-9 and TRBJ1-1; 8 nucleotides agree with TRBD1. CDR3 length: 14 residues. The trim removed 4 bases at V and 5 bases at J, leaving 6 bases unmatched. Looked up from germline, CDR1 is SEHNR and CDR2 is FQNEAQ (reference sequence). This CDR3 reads CASSSTGGGTEAFF. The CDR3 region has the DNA TGTGCCAGCAGCTCCACAGGGGGTGGGACTGAAGCTTTCTTT. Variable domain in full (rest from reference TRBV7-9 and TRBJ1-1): DTGVSQNPRHKITKRGQNVTFRCDPISEHNRLYWYRQTLGQGPEFLTYFQNEAQLEKSRLLSDRFSAERPKGSFSTLEIQRTEQGDSAMYLCASSSTGGGTEAFFGQGTRLTVV.

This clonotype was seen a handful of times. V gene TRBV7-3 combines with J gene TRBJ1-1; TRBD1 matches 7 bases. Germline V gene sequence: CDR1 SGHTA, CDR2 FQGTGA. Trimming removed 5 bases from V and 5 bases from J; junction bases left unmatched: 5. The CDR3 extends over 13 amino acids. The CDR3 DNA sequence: TGTGCCAGCAGCCTAGGGGGCGCGACTGAAGCTTTCTTT. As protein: CASSLGGATEAFF.

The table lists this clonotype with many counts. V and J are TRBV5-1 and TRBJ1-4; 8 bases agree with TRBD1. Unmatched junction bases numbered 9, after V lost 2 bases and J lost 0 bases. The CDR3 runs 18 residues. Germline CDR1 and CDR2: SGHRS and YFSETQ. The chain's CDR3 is CASSFRTGPLATNEKLFF. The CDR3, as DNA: TGCGCCAGCAGCTTCCGGACAGGGCCCCTTGCAACTAATGAAAAACTGTTTTTT.

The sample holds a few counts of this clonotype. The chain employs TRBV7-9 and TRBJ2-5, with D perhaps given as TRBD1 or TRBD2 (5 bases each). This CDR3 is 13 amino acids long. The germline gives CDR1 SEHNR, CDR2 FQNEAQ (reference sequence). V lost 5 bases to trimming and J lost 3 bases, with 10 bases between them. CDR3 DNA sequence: TGTGCCAGCAGCCGAGGGGCGAAAGAGACCCAGTACTTC. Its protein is CASSRGAKETQYF.

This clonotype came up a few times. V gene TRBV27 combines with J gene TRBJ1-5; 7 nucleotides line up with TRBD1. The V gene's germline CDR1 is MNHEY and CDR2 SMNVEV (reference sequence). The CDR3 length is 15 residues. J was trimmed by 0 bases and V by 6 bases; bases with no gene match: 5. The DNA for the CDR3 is TGTGCCAGCAGCCCGGACAGGCATAGCAATCAGCCCCAGCATTTT. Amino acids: CASSPDRHSNQPQHF.

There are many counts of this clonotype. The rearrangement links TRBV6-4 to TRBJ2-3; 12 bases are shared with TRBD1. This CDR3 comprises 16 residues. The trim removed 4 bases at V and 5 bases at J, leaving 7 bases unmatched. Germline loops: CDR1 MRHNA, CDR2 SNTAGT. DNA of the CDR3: TGTGCCAGCAGTGCTACCGGGACAGGGGGCGTAGATACGCAGTATTTT. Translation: CASSATGTGGVDTQYF.

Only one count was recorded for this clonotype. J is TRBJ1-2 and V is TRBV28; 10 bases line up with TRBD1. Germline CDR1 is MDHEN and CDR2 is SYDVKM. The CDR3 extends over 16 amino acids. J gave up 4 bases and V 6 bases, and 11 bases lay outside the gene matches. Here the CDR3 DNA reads TGTGCCAGCAGCCAGACCGGACAGGGGGGCGGCTATGGCTACACCTTC. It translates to CASSQTGQGGGYGYTF.

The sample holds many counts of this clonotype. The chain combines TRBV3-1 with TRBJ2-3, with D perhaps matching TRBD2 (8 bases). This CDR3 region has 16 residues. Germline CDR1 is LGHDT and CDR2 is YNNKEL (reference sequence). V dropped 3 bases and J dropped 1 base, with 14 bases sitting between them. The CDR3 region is CASSQGTAGGTDTQYF. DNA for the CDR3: TGTGCCAGCAGCCAGGGGACAGCGGGAGGCACAGATACGCAGTATTTT.

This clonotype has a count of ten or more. This CDR3 is CASSQDRTSGLYNEQFF. The CDR3 DNA sequence: TGTGCCAGCAGCCAAGATAGAACTAGCGGGTTATACAATGAGCAGTTCTTC. The chain recombines TRBV3-1 with TRBJ2-1; 9 positions match TRBD2. Germline V CDR1 and CDR2: LGHDT, YNNKEL (reference sequence). The CDR3 length is 17 residues. The J segment lost 4 bases and the V segment lost 0 bases, leaving 7 bases of the junction unmatched.

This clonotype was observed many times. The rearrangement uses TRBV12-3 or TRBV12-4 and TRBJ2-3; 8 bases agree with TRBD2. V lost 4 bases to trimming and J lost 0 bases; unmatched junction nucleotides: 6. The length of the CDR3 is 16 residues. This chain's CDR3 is CASSSSGTRSTDTQYF. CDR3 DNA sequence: TGTGCCAGCAGTTCGTCGGGGACTAGAAGCACAGATACGCAGTATTTT.

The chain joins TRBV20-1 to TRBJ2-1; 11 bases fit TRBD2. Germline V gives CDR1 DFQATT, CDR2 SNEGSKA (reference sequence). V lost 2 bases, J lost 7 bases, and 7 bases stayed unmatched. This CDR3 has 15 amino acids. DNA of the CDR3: TGCAGTGCTAGACGCCTGGGACTAGCGGAGAATGAGCAGTTCTTC. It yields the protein CSARRLGLAENEQFF.

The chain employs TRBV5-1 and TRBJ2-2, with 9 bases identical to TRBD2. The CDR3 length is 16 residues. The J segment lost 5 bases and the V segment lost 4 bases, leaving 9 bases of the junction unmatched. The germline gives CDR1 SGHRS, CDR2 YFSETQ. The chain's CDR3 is CASSTISGGKTGELFF. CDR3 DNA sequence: TGCGCCAGCAGCACGATTAGCGGGGGAAAAACCGGGGAGCTGTTTTTT.

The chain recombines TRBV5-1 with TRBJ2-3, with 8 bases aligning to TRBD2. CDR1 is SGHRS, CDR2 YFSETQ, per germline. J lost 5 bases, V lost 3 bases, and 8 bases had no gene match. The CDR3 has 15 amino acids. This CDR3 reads CASSSRRGAEDTQYF. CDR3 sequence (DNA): TGCGCCAGCAGCTCCCGGCGGGGGGCGGAAGATACGCAGTATTTT. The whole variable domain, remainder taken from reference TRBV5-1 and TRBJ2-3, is KAGVTQTPRYLIKTRGQQVTLSCSPISGHRSVSWYQQTPGQGLQFLFEYFSETQRNKGNFPGRFSGRQFSNSRSEMNVSTLELGDSALYLCASSSRRGAEDTQYFGPGTRLTVL.

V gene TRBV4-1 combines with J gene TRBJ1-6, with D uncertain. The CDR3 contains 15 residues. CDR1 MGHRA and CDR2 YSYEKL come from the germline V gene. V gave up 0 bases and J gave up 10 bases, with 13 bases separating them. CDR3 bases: TGCGCCAGCAGCCAAGATCTAAGAGGGATATCACCCCTCCACTTT. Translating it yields CASSQDLRGISPLHF.